These 21 T cell receptor beta chains originate from one sample sequenced in a study of cytomegalovirus exposure and HLA in healthy donors. TCRdb's table, derived via immunoSEQ multiplex PCR, lists solely in-frame clones and lacks some. The table lists approximately 210,000 clones, 86% of them singletons. Sequencing input: PBMCs. These receptors all stem from a woman younger than 35 in good health and CMV-seronegative.

V is TRBV7-8 and J is TRBJ2-5; D is possibly TRBD2 (6 bases). Per germline, CDR1 SGHVS and CDR2 FQNEAQ. Deletions cut 7 bases from V and 5 bases from J, with 23 bases between. CDR3 size: 16 residues. CDR3 DNA: TGTGCCAGCAACCAAGACAGACCGGGGAGGTGGGAGACCCAGTACTTC. It encodes CASNQDRPGRWETQYF.

The chain employs TRBV7-9 and TRBJ2-7; 8 bases align to TRBD1. V trimming: 5 bases; J trimming: 3 bases; junction bases outside the gene matches: 3. The CDR3 runs 13 residues. Germline V CDR1 and CDR2: SEHNR, FQNEAQ (reference sequence). CDR3 in amino acids: CASSIGQGYEQYF. The DNA for the CDR3 is TGTGCCAGCAGCATCGGACAGGGCTACGAGCAGTACTTC. Supplemented by reference TRBV7-9 and TRBJ2-7, the full variable domain reads DTGVSQNPRHKITKRGQNVTFRCDPISEHNRLYWYRQTLGQGPEFLTYFQNEAQLEKSRLLSDRFSAERPKGSFSTLEIQRTEQGDSAMYLCASSIGQGYEQYFGPGTRLTVT.

The V call is TRBV7-2, the J call TRBJ2-2; 8 nucleotides match TRBD1. This CDR3 region has 15 residues. The germline CDR1 and CDR2 sequences are SGHTA and FQGNSA. The V segment lost 5 bases and the J segment 3 bases; nucleotides outside the gene matches: 5. The CDR3 DNA reads TGTGCCAGCAGCGCGGGACAGGTTTACACCGGGGAGCTGTTTTTT. The encoded protein is CASSAGQVYTGELFF. Together with reference TRBV7-2 and TRBJ2-2, the CDR3 gives the full variable domain: GAGVSQSPSNKVTEKGKDVELRCDPISGHTALYWYRQSLGQGLEFLIYFQGNSAPDKSGLPSDRFSAERTGGSVSTLTIQRTQQEDSAVYLCASSAGQVYTGELFFGEGSRLTVL.

The chain employs TRBV27 and TRBJ2-1, with D perhaps matching TRBD2 (6 bases). CDR1 and CDR2 from the germline V gene are MNHEY and SMNVEV (reference sequence). The CDR3 totals 14 residues. V was shortened by 6 bases and J by 3 bases, with 12 bases between the two germline ends. The CDR3 DNA is TGTGCCAGCAGCTTTCGGGACTTCTACAATGAGCAGTTCTTC. This translates into CASSFRDFYNEQFF.

The chain is built from TRBV10-3 and TRBJ2-2, with D perhaps matching TRBD2 (6 bases). Germline CDR1 and CDR2: ENHRY and SYGVKD. The CDR3 is 13 residues long. V dropped 8 bases and J dropped 5 bases, with 12 bases sitting between them. The CDR3, as DNA: TGTGCCATCGGGGCGGCGGGGACCGGGGAGCTGTTTTTT. It translates to CAIGAAGTGELFF.

The chain couples TRBV7-9 to TRBJ2-1, with 11 bases matching TRBD2. The CDR3 totals 14 residues. Trimming removed 3 bases from V and 12 bases from J; junction bases left unmatched: 7. Germline lookup yields CDR1 SEHNR and CDR2 FQNEAQ (reference sequence). The CDR3: CASSLGTSGPGQFF. The CDR3 DNA reads TGTGCCAGCAGCTTGGGGACTAGCGGCCCCGGGCAGTTCTTC.

This chain connects TRBV6-5 to TRBJ1-5; perhaps TRBD1 as D (5 bases). The CDR3 consists of 14 residues. Looked up from germline, CDR1 is MNHEY and CDR2 is SVGAGI. The V gene lost 6 bases and the J gene lost 0 bases, with 9 bases spanning the gap. The CDR3 spells CASSRGDSNQPQHF. The CDR3, as DNA: TGTGCCAGCAGCCGGGGGGATAGCAATCAGCCCCAGCATTTT.

The gene calls are TRBV6-1 and TRBJ2-5; D is possibly TRBD1 (5 bases). Germline CDR1 and CDR2: MNHNS and SASEGT. Trimming pared 1 base from V and 1 base from J, leaving 7 bases between. There are 14 residues in the CDR3. The CDR3 spells CASSEGTLQETQYF. The DNA of the CDR3 is TGTGCCAGCAGTGAAGGGACACTCCAAGAGACCCAGTACTTC.

J is TRBJ1-1 and V is TRBV25-1; unclear D gene. The CDR3 is 16 residues long. Trimming took off 1 base at V and 1 base at J, with 13 bases between the two ends. Germline CDR1 and CDR2: MGHDK and SYGVNS. The CDR3 DNA is TGTGCCAGCAGTGAATTCTTGAGTTCCGAGAACACTGAAGCTTTCTTT. This encodes CASSEFLSSENTEAFF.

This clone was recorded once. Other DNA sequences of this sample code for an identical CDR3. The rearrangement joins TRBV30 to TRBJ2-4, with a weak D call TRBD2 (5 bases). The CDR3 covers 13 residues. Deletions cut 3 bases from V and 1 base from J, with 7 bases between. Germline CDR1 is GTSNPN and CDR2 is SVGIG (reference sequence). CDR3 residues: CAWSTGAKNIQYF. The CDR3 DNA reads TGTGCCTGGAGCACGGGGGCCAAAAACATTCAGTACTTC.

The chain joins TRBV19 to TRBJ1-1; TRBD1 is a possible D gene (6 bases). Trimming took 4 bases from V and 1 from J, leaving 13 bases between them. From germline, CDR1 is LNHDA and CDR2 SQIVND (reference sequence). The CDR3 runs 15 residues. CDR3 sequence reads: CASSKFGGANTEAFF. CDR3 DNA: TGTGCCAGTAGTAAGTTCGGGGGGGCGAACACTGAAGCTTTCTTT. The full variable domain, rest sourced from reference TRBV19 and TRBJ1-1, is DGGITQSPKYLFRKEGQNVTLSCEQNLNHDAMYWYRQDPGQGLRLIYYSQIVNDFQKGDIAEGYSVSREKKESFPLTVTSAQKNPTAFYLCASSKFGGANTEAFFGQGTRLTVV.

This clone was detected only a few times. The CDR3 DNA sequence: TGTGCCAGCTCACCCGTCGACAGGATCTATAGCAATCAGCCCCAGCATTTT. This sequence encodes CASSPVDRIYSNQPQHF. The rearrangement links TRBV18 to TRBJ1-5; TRBD1 might be the D (6 bases). The CDR3 is made up of 17 amino acids. Germline loops: CDR1 KGHSH, CDR2 LQKENI. V lost 3 bases and J lost 0, with 15 bases in between.

The chain employs TRBV27 and TRBJ1-5, with 9 bases lining up with TRBD1. This CDR3 spans 15 amino acids. Germline V gives CDR1 MNHEY, CDR2 SMNVEV (reference sequence). With 5 bases clipped from V and 7 bases from J, the junction kept 9 bases outside the gene matches. CDR3 amino acids: CASSPGTGTGQPQHF. Here the CDR3 DNA reads TGTGCCAGCAGTCCCGGGACAGGGACGGGGCAGCCCCAGCATTTT.

This clone was observed once. V usage is TRBV5-4 and J usage is TRBJ2-1; TRBD2 agrees at 9 bases. The V and J ends lost 5 bases and 8 bases, in that order; junction bases with no gene match: 17. Germline V gene lookup returns CDR1 SGHNT and CDR2 YYREEE (reference sequence). The CDR3 consists of 17 residues. The CDR3 nucleotides are TGTGCCAGCAGAGGGGCGGGAGGGTCTTTCGTAATCGATGAGCAGTTCTTC. Translating gives CASRGAGGSFVIDEQFF.

The CDR3 bases are TGTGCCAGCAGCACCCCACGGGGGAGAGAAGCTTTCTTT. Amino acid sequence: CASSTPRGREAFF. The chain joins TRBV7-9 to TRBJ1-1; TRBD1 is a possible D gene (5 bases). This CDR3 spans 13 amino acids. Germline V gives CDR1 SEHNR, CDR2 FQNEAQ (reference sequence). Between the trimmed V and J ends, which lost 5 bases and 8 bases, there was a span of 15 bases.

The chain has TRBV2 and TRBJ2-7; 11 bases fit TRBD2. The J segment lost 3 bases and the V segment lost 7 bases, leaving 11 bases of the junction unmatched. The length of the CDR3 is 16 residues. The germline V gene encodes CDR1 SNHLY and CDR2 FYNNEI. This chain's CDR3 is CASTPSGTSGIYEQYF. As DNA, the CDR3 is TGTGCCAGCACACCCTCCGGGACTAGCGGCATCTACGAGCAGTACTTC.

The chain employs TRBV2 and TRBJ2-7; a weak D match, TRBD2 (6 bases). This CDR3 has 14 amino acids. Per the germline V gene, CDR1 is SNHLY and CDR2 is FYNNEI. V was trimmed by 8 bases and J by 1 base, leaving 15 bases between them. In DNA, the CDR3 is TGTGCCAGCTTAACCGTGACTAGTTCCTACGAGCAGTACTTC. Translated: CASLTVTSSYEQYF. Using reference TRBV2 and TRBJ2-7 for the parts outside the CDR3, the full variable domain is EPEVTQTPSHQVTQMGQEVILRCVPISNHLYFYWYRQILGQKVEFLVSFYNNEISEKSEIFDDQFSVERPDGSNFTLKIRSTKLEDSAMYFCASLTVTSSYEQYFGPGTRLTVT.

The chain has TRBV4-1 and TRBJ2-2, with D uncertain. CDR1 is MGHRA, CDR2 YSYEKL, per germline. The V gene lost 3 bases and the J gene lost 1 base, with 12 bases spanning the gap. The CDR3 has 16 residues. CDR3 residues: CASSQSIAENTGELFF. Here the CDR3 DNA reads TGCGCCAGCAGCCAGAGCATTGCCGAGAACACCGGGGAGCTGTTTTTT.

The chain is built from TRBV11-3 and TRBJ2-1; 8 bases are a match to TRBD1. This CDR3 contains 15 residues. From germline, CDR1 is SGHNT and CDR2 YENEEA. Unmatched junction bases numbered 3, after V lost 5 bases and J lost 0 bases. CDR3 residues: CASSTGTGSYNEQFF. As DNA, the CDR3 is TGTGCCAGCAGCACCGGGACAGGCTCCTACAATGAGCAGTTCTTC.

V and J are TRBV14 and TRBJ1-2; D may be TRBD1 (5 bases). Looked up from germline, CDR1 is SGHDN and CDR2 is FVKESK. V lost 4 bases to trimming and J lost 5 bases, with 17 bases between them. The CDR3 is 15 amino acids. The CDR3 DNA reads TGTGCCAGCAGCCTACTCCCACGGGGGAATTATGGCTACACCTTC. This codes for CASSLLPRGNYGYTF.

The genes are TRBV19 and TRBJ1-4, with D perhaps matching TRBD1 (6 bases). Germline V gene lookup returns CDR1 LNHDA and CDR2 SQIVND (reference sequence). The CDR3 length is 14 residues. V lost 5 bases and J lost 7, with 14 bases in between. CDR3: CASSANREGEKLFF. CDR3 nucleotide sequence: TGTGCCAGTAGTGCCAACAGGGAGGGTGAAAAACTGTTTTTT.